This T cell receptor beta chain comes out of a study of T cells after yellow fever vaccination. The study, taken as a whole, reports: Secondary responses were weaker yet peaked faster, day 5 versus 15.

TCRdb redid the calling of the 5' RACE reads with MiXCR, one entry per CDR3 protein. The sample lists under 550,000 distinct CDR3 sequences; 21% were seen once. For this clonotype: Its target is not known.

Specimen: PBMCs, collected roughly 20 days after the first yellow fever vaccination. The clonotype comes from a man aged 18 to 29 who received the YFV17D yellow fever vaccine.

This CDR3 reads CASRQMTGYGEAFF. CDR3 in DNA: TGTGCCAGCAGACAAATGACAGGGTATGGTGAAGCTTTCTTT. This chain joins TRBV5-8 and TRBJ1-1; 7 nucleotides match TRBD1. With 5 bases clipped from V and 7 bases from J, the junction kept 11 bases outside the gene matches. Germline CDR1 SGHTS, CDR2 YDEGEE. This CDR3 region has 14 residues.